A single T cell receptor beta chain is shown here with its context. The antigen is unknown. Clones were read by immunoSEQ multiplex PCR, and TCRdb kept only the in-frame ones, dropping some. The sample has hundreds of thousands of clones; around 95% are singletons. These data belong to a study of shared clonotypes between healthy human individuals. The study's findings and limits: Sequencing depth was predicted to influence how clonotypes are shared among donors.

This CDR3 has 14 amino acids. From germline, CDR1 is MNHEY and CDR2 SVGAGI. The ends lost 6 bases at V and 10 bases at J; junction bases unmatched: 9. Naive CD8 cells lacked CD45RO, underwent positive selection for CCR7 and left out terminally differentiated effector memory CD45RA+ cells. The specimen sequenced was naive CD8+ T cells sorted from blood. This chain uses TRBV6-5 with TRBJ2-1; 10 nucleotides agree with TRBD2. The TCR comes from a woman in her 30s in good health. CDR3 in amino acids: CASRSAGGGAEQFF. CDR3 DNA sequence: TGTGCCAGCAGATCAGCGGGAGGGGGTGCCGAGCAGTTCTTC.